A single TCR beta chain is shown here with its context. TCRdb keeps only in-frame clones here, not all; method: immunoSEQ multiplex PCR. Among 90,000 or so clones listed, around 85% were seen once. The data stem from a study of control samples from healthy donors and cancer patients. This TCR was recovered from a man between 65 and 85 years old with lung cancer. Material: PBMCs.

The CDR3 reads CSVEGMLKAFF. The CDR3 region has the DNA TGCAGCGTTGAAGGGATGTTGAAAGCTTTCTTT. V is TRBV29-1 and J is TRBJ1-1; D remains ambiguous. CDR3 length: 11 residues. V was cut by 1 base and J by 9 bases, with 9 bases left in between. The V gene's germline CDR1 is SQVTM and CDR2 ANQGSEA.